A single sample gave rise to the 24 T cell receptor beta chains below, sequenced in a study of identical twins. One entry per CDR3 protein, called by TCRdb with MiXCR from the 5' RACE reads. The sample gives a few hundred thousand distinct CDR3 sequences, roughly 8.6% of which show up once; roughly 2.1% is in the top ten. These same records also appear under a second study, on yellow fever vaccine responses in identical twins.

The sample comprised memory (CD45RO+) T cells sorted from blood. Every receptor here comes from a woman under 30 in good health.

The chain links TRBV7-2 to TRBJ2-5; D not certain. The CDR3 covers 13 residues. Germline CDR1 and CDR2: SGHTA and FQGNSA. Between the trimmed V and J ends, which lost 5 bases and 4 bases, there was a span of 11 bases. DNA of the CDR3: TGTGCCAGCAGCCCGCGACCGGGAGAGACCCAGTACTTC. Amino acid sequence: CASSPRPGETQYF.

This clonotype came up a few times. The J gene is TRBJ2-2, the V gene TRBV6-2 or TRBV6-3, with 8 bases that match TRBD1. Trimming removed 10 bases from V and 8 bases from J; junction bases left unmatched: 6. The CDR3 is 12 residues long. Looked up from germline, CDR1 is MNHEY and CDR2 is SVGEGT. CDR3 nucleotides: TGTGCCACCCGAGGACAGGGAGGGGAGCTGTTTTTT. Residues: CATRGQGGELFF.

The V and J genes are TRBV12-3 or TRBV12-4 and TRBJ2-1; perhaps TRBD2 as D (5 bases). This CDR3 is built from 16 residues. V lost 6 bases and J lost 3, with 18 bases in between. The CDR3 here is CASRRENGRLYNEQFF. The CDR3 DNA is TGTGCCAGCAGACGGGAAAATGGGAGACTCTACAATGAGCAGTTCTTC.

As concerns this clonotype: The junction departs from the called germline gene at one end, perhaps through a read error. The chain couples TRBV5-1 to TRBJ2-1; TRBD1 or TRBD2 may be the D gene (5 bases each). This CDR3 spans 14 amino acids. In germline, CDR1 is SGHRS, CDR2 YFSETQ. The CDR3 bases are TGCGCCAGCAGTATCGGGACCCGAGACAATGTGCAGTTCTTC. Protein: CASSIGTRDNVQFF.

The CDR3 reads CASSDSDGVDGYTF. In nucleotides, the CDR3 is TGTGCCAGCAGTGACTCCGACGGGGTTGATGGCTACACCTTC. The rearrangement uses TRBV6-4 and TRBJ1-2; no firm D call. This CDR3 contains 14 residues. CDR1 and CDR2 (germline): MRHNA, SNTAGT. The ends were cut back, 0 bases at V and 6 bases at J, with 11 bases in the middle.

This clonotype was seen repeatedly, ten times or more. The V and J genes are TRBV6-4 and TRBJ2-1; no clear D. Germline CDR1 is MRHNA and CDR2 is SNTAGT. CDR3 size: 13 residues. The germline V and J ends were trimmed by 2 bases and 4 bases, with 6 bases remaining between them. The CDR3 DNA is TGTGCCAGCAGTGACAGCGAGTACAATGAGCAGTTCTTC. Protein: CASSDSEYNEQFF.

In its sample, this clonotype was seen a few times. The chain carries TRBV2 and TRBJ1-2; the D is unclear. CDR1 is SNHLY, CDR2 FYNNEI, per germline. The CDR3 has 10 amino acids. V was shortened by 9 bases and J by 8 bases, with 10 bases between the two germline ends. CDR3 DNA sequence: TGTGCCAGTCTTTTCGGGGGCTACACCTTC. This translates into CASLFGGYTF.

CDR3 in DNA: TGCGCCAGCAGCCCGGGACAGGGTCCGTTTAGCTCCTACAATGAGCAGTTCTTC. Its translation is CASSPGQGPFSSYNEQFF. The chain has TRBV10-1 and TRBJ2-1; TRBD1 aligns across 9 bases. Germline lookup yields CDR1 WNHNN and CDR2 SYGVQD (reference sequence). Trimming at V came to 6 bases and at J to 0 bases, leaving 12 bases not matched to a gene. The CDR3 is made up of 18 amino acids.

This clonotype was picked up a small number of times. This chain links TRBV7-2 with TRBJ2-1, with 7 bases aligning to TRBD2. Per the germline V gene, CDR1 is SGHTA and CDR2 is FQGNSA. V was pared by 6 bases and J by 10 bases, with 6 bases of the junction left unmatched. The CDR3 loop spans 12 amino acids. CDR3 in amino acids: CASRGWGGEQFF. CDR3 nucleotide sequence: TGTGCCAGCAGAGGGTGGGGGGGAGAGCAGTTCTTC.

The V and J genes are TRBV13 and TRBJ2-7, with a tentative D call TRBD1 (5 bases). This CDR3 contains 13 residues. Per the germline V gene, CDR1 is PRHDT and CDR2 is FYEKMQ (reference sequence). The V gene lost 5 bases and the J gene lost 0 bases, with 8 bases spanning the gap. The CDR3 DNA is TGTGCCAGCAGCGGACATCTCTCCTACGAGCAGTACTTC. Protein: CASSGHLSYEQYF.

This clonotype was seen repeatedly, ten times or more. The chain uses TRBV24-1 and TRBJ1-5; no reliable D call. The germline V and J ends were trimmed by 4 bases and 4 bases, with 7 bases remaining between them. This CDR3 is 13 amino acids long. Germline lookup yields CDR1 KGHDR and CDR2 SFDVKD. In nucleotides, the CDR3 is TGTGCCACCAGTGAGTTATCTAATCAGCCCCAGCATTTT. Translation: CATSELSNQPQHF.

This clonotype appeared a few times. The gene calls are TRBV4-2 and TRBJ2-5; 8 bases agree with TRBD2. The CDR3 loop spans 15 amino acids. Germline CDR1 reads LGHNA; CDR2 reads YNFKEQ. V dropped 2 bases and J dropped 5; count of bases not matched to a gene: 7. The CDR3 loop is CASSQQTGGPETQYF. For the CDR3, the DNA is TGTGCCAGCAGCCAACAAACGGGGGGGCCGGAGACCCAGTACTTC.

This clonotype was found many times. This sequence joins TRBV5-1 and TRBJ2-2, with no clear D. Germline V gene lookup returns CDR1 SGHRS and CDR2 YFSETQ. CDR3 length: 16 amino acids. Trimming stripped 0 bases from V and 4 bases from J, with 13 bases between. CDR3 sequence (DNA): TGCGCCAGCAGCTTGGTCCCCAGCGACGGCACCGGGGAGCTGTTTTTT. It specifies CASSLVPSDGTGELFF.

Of note for this clonotype: A much larger clone differs by one base, so this may be a read error. The chain employs TRBV12-3 or TRBV12-4 and TRBJ2-2; D remains ambiguous. The CDR3 loop spans 14 amino acids. The CDR3 DNA is TGTGCCAGCAATTTAAGGCCAGGCACCGGGGAGCTGTTTTTT. Encoded protein: CASNLRPGTGELFF.

V usage is TRBV28 and J usage is TRBJ2-7; 10 nucleotides line up with TRBD2. The CDR3 sequence is 15 residues long. J was trimmed by 2 bases and V by 3 bases; bases with no gene match: 4. Germline V gives CDR1 MDHEN, CDR2 SYDVKM. CDR3 region: CASSFQLAGPYEQYF. DNA for the CDR3: TGTGCCAGCAGTTTTCAACTAGCGGGACCCTACGAGCAGTACTTC.

The chain uses TRBV7-9 and TRBJ1-4; D ambiguous. V was clipped by 4 bases and J by 0 bases, with 9 bases between them. The germline V gene has CDR1 SEHNR and CDR2 FQNEAQ (reference sequence). The CDR3 consists of 15 residues. The chain's CDR3 is CASSSTVATNEKLFF. The CDR3 DNA is TGTGCCAGCAGCTCCACAGTTGCAACTAATGAAAAACTGTTTTTT.

This clonotype was picked up a small number of times. The chain carries TRBV18 and TRBJ1-1; D is uncertain. The CDR3 is 11 amino acids. Germline values: CDR1 KGHSH, CDR2 LQKENI. Trimming stripped 4 bases from V and 11 bases from J, with 11 bases between. CDR3 in amino acids: CASSRGPGAFF. The CDR3 nucleotides read TGTGCCAGCTCACGCGGCCCGGGGGCTTTCTTT. Full variable domain (outside the CDR3, taken from reference TRBV18 and TRBJ1-1): NAGVMQNPRHLVRRRGQEARLRCSPMKGHSHVYWYRQLPEEGLKFMVYLQKENIIDESGMPKERFSAEFPKEGPSILRIQQVVRGDSAAYFCASSRGPGAFFGQGTRLTVV.

This clonotype has only a few counts. The chain recombines TRBV6-5 with TRBJ2-1, with TRBD2 matching over 7 bases. The J segment lost 4 bases and the V segment lost 7 bases, leaving 10 bases of the junction unmatched. The CDR3 runs to 15 residues. Germline V lookup: CDR1 MNHEY, CDR2 SVGAGI. CDR3: CASMTRQAGYNEQFF. The CDR3 nucleotides are TGTGCCAGCATGACTCGGCAAGCGGGGTACAATGAGCAGTTCTTC.

This clonotype was seen a single time. The CDR3 DNA reads as TGTGCCAGCAGCCAGAGGACAGGGGGGATCACAGATACGCAGTATTTT. Translation: CASSQRTGGITDTQYF. This chain joins TRBV2 and TRBJ2-3; 10 bases are shared with TRBD1. Trimming cost V 6 bases and J 2 bases; bases outside gene matches: 8. The CDR3 is 16 residues long. Germline assignment: CDR1 SNHLY and CDR2 FYNNEI.

The chain uses TRBV3-1 and TRBJ1-2, with D hard to call. CDR3 size: 14 residues. Trimming removed 1 base from V and 8 bases from J, with 14 bases in between. Germline V gene lookup returns CDR1 LGHDT and CDR2 YNNKEL (reference sequence). CDR3 DNA: TGTGCCAGCAGCCAAGGGTCCGGGGTGGGAGGCTACACCTTC. Protein sequence: CASSQGSGVGGYTF.

The V gene is TRBV20-1, the J gene TRBJ2-7; 10 bases are shared with TRBD1. The CDR3 sequence is 14 residues long. The trim removed 3 bases at V and 6 bases at J, leaving 8 bases unmatched. The germline V gene has CDR1 DFQATT and CDR2 SNEGSKA (reference sequence). The CDR3 nucleotides read TGCAGTGCTAGTCCCGGGACAGGGGAATTCGAGCAGTACGTC. This encodes CSASPGTGEFEQYV.

In this sample, this clonotype turned up many times. The gene calls are TRBV5-1 and TRBJ2-3, with TRBD2 matching 8 bases. CDR3 length equals 15 residues. CDR1 and CDR2 from the germline V gene are SGHRS and YFSETQ. V lost 1 base, J lost 6 bases, and 7 bases stayed unmatched. The CDR3 DNA reads TGCGCCAGCAGCTTGCGGGACGGGGGGGCGGATACGCAGTATTTT. Translation gives CASSLRDGGADTQYF.

CDR3 DNA sequence: TGCAGCTTCACCTTGGCGGGACGCTACAATGAGCAGTTCTTC. Its protein product is CSFTLAGRYNEQFF. V and J are TRBV20-1 and TRBJ2-1; perhaps TRBD2 as D (6 bases). Germline CDR1 is DFQATT and CDR2 is SNEGSKA (reference sequence). This CDR3 is 14 amino acids long.

This clonotype was detected only a few times. The V call is TRBV18, the J call TRBJ2-6, with D perhaps TRBD1 (6 bases). The V gene's germline CDR1 is KGHSH and CDR2 LQKENI. Trimming pared 4 bases from V and 2 bases from J, leaving 15 bases between. The CDR3 is made up of 17 amino acids. The CDR3 loop is CASSLQGGSTGANVLTF. The CDR3 DNA sequence: TGTGCCAGCTCACTACAAGGGGGTTCCACTGGGGCCAACGTCCTGACTTTC.